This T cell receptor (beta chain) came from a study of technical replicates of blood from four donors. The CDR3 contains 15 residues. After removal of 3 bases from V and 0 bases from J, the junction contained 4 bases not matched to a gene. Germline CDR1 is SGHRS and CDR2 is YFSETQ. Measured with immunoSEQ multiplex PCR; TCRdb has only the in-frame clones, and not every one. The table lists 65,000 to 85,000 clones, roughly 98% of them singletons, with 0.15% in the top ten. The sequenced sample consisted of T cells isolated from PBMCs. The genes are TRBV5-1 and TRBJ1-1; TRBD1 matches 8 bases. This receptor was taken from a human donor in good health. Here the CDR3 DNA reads TGCGCCAGCAGCTGGGGACAGGAAATGAACACTGAAGCTTTCTTT. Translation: CASSWGQEMNTEAFF.